The rows below give T cell receptor beta chains drawn from one sample of a study of blood T cells in healthy people across ages. Via MiXCR, TCRdb re-called the 5' RACE reads, giving one row per CDR3 protein. The data hold hundreds of thousands of distinct CDR3 sequences, with 58% observed a single time. The sequenced material came from blood. The receptors originated from a man aged 25-45 years in good health. Both conserved end residues are part of each CDR3. Fields, in order: clone size, D gene, V gene, J gene, CDR3 protein, CDR3 DNA. The D gene is left open where the match is weak. Size is omitted from some rows. Given values are once, few, many or a class for expanded clones.

abundance: few
d_gene: TRBD2
v_gene: TRBV6-6
j_gene: TRBJ2-1
CDR3aa: CASSSREGPTYNEQFF
CDR3nt: TGTGCCAGCAGTTCCAGGGAGGGCCCAACCTACAATGAGCAGTTCTTC

abundance: once
d_gene: -
v_gene: TRBV20-1
j_gene: TRBJ2-4
CDR3aa: CSARRTSKNIQYF
CDR3nt: TGCAGTGCTAGAAGGACTTCCAAAAACATTCAGTACTTC

abundance: once
d_gene: -
v_gene: TRBV7-6
j_gene: TRBJ1-2
CDR3aa: CASSPIHRDYGYTF
CDR3nt: TGTGCCAGCAGCCCAATTCACAGGGACTATGGCTACACCTTC

abundance: few
d_gene: -
v_gene: TRBV6-5
j_gene: TRBJ2-7
CDR3aa: CASRNLYEQYF
CDR3nt: TGTGCCAGCAGGAATCTCTACGAGCAGTACTTC

abundance: few
d_gene: -
v_gene: TRBV20-1
j_gene: TRBJ2-1
CDR3aa: CSASGGVYGNEQFF
CDR3nt: TGCAGTGCTAGCGGGGGCGTGTACGGCAATGAGCAGTTCTTC

abundance: -
d_gene: TRBD1
v_gene: TRBV2
j_gene: TRBJ2-3
CDR3aa: CASLRDRGTDTQYF
CDR3nt: TGTGCCAGCCTCCGGGACAGGGGAACAGATACGCAGTATTTT

abundance: -
d_gene: -
v_gene: TRBV20-1
j_gene: TRBJ1-2
CDR3aa: CSAPGGAGGGYTF
CDR3nt: TGCAGTGCTCCAGGAGGGGCAGGAGGCGGCTACACCTTC

abundance: -
d_gene: -
v_gene: TRBV6-2/TRBV6-3
j_gene: TRBJ2-1
CDR3aa: CASSYSTGRHNEQFF
CDR3nt: TGTGCCAGCAGTTACTCCACCGGGAGACACAATGAGCAGTTCTTC

abundance: -
d_gene: -
v_gene: TRBV20-1
j_gene: TRBJ1-2
CDR3aa: CSAPQPDTYGYTF
CDR3nt: TGCAGTGCACCACAACCCGACACCTATGGCTACACCTTC

abundance: -
d_gene: -
v_gene: TRBV29-1
j_gene: TRBJ2-1
CDR3aa: CSVAGFHEQFF
CDR3nt: TGCAGCGTTGCAGGGTTCCATGAGCAGTTCTTC

abundance: -
d_gene: -
v_gene: TRBV5-8
j_gene: TRBJ2-3
CDR3aa: CASGRGGLADTQYF
CDR3nt: TGTGCCAGCGGAAGAGGGGGGCTAGCGGATACGCAGTATTTT

abundance: -
d_gene: TRBD1
v_gene: TRBV28
j_gene: TRBJ1-5
CDR3aa: CASSAGDRGNQPQHF
CDR3nt: TGTGCCAGCAGTGCAGGGGACAGGGGAAATCAGCCCCAGCATTTT

abundance: -
d_gene: TRBD2
v_gene: TRBV27
j_gene: TRBJ2-1
CDR3aa: CASSLLAGWSYNEQFF
CDR3nt: TGTGCCAGCAGTTTACTAGCGGGGTGGTCCTACAATGAGCAGTTCTTC

abundance: -
d_gene: -
v_gene: TRBV6-2/TRBV6-3
j_gene: TRBJ2-7
CDR3aa: CASRRHYEQYF
CDR3nt: TGTGCCAGCAGACGCCACTACGAGCAGTACTTC

abundance: -
d_gene: TRBD2
v_gene: TRBV6-2/TRBV6-3
j_gene: TRBJ2-3
CDR3aa: CASSYSTSGGASDTQYF
CDR3nt: TGTGCCAGCAGTTACTCGACTAGCGGGGGGGCCTCAGATACGCAGTATTTT

abundance: -
d_gene: -
v_gene: TRBV29-1
j_gene: TRBJ2-3
CDR3aa: CSVTPLQGPSTDTQYF
CDR3nt: TGCAGCGTGACCCCCTTACAGGGACCCAGCACAGATACGCAGTATTTT

abundance: few
d_gene: -
v_gene: TRBV6-2/TRBV6-3
j_gene: TRBJ2-7
CDR3aa: CASSYIVADEAQYF
CDR3nt: TGTGCCAGCAGTTACATCGTGGCGGATGAGGCCCAGTACTTC

abundance: few
d_gene: -
v_gene: TRBV27
j_gene: TRBJ1-1
CDR3aa: CASSPGHYTEAFF
CDR3nt: TGTGCCAGCAGCCCTGGACACTACACTGAAGCTTTCTTT

abundance: -
d_gene: -
v_gene: TRBV20-1
j_gene: TRBJ2-1
CDR3aa: CSARAGSASSPGEQFF
CDR3nt: TGCAGTGCTAGAGCGGGGTCAGCCTCCTCCCCTGGTGAGCAGTTCTTC

abundance: -
d_gene: TRBD2
v_gene: TRBV29-1
j_gene: TRBJ2-2
CDR3aa: CSVVPSGGSTGELFF
CDR3nt: TGCAGCGTTGTACCTAGCGGGGGTTCCACCGGGGAGCTGTTTTTT

abundance: -
d_gene: -
v_gene: TRBV27
j_gene: TRBJ1-1
CDR3aa: CASSFGLGPPNTEAFF
CDR3nt: TGTGCCAGCAGTTTTGGGTTAGGGCCGCCGAACACTGAAGCTTTCTTT

abundance: -
d_gene: -
v_gene: TRBV3-1
j_gene: TRBJ1-2
CDR3aa: CASSQGSLPGGAYGYTF
CDR3nt: TGTGCCAGCAGCCAAGGATCACTACCGGGGGGCGCTTATGGCTACACCTTC

abundance: -
d_gene: TRBD1
v_gene: TRBV3-1
j_gene: TRBJ1-2
CDR3aa: CASSQGDREPYGYTF
CDR3nt: TGTGCCAGCAGCCAAGGGGACAGAGAGCCCTATGGCTACACCTTC

abundance: -
d_gene: TRBD2
v_gene: TRBV7-8
j_gene: TRBJ2-1
CDR3aa: CAKGSGRVHDEQFF
CDR3nt: TGTGCCAAGGGTAGCGGGAGGGTCCACGATGAGCAGTTCTTC

abundance: few
d_gene: -
v_gene: TRBV7-2
j_gene: TRBJ1-2
CDR3aa: CASSLGSETIYGYTF
CDR3nt: TGTGCCAGCAGCTTGGGGTCAGAAACTATCTATGGCTACACCTTC

abundance: -
d_gene: TRBD1
v_gene: TRBV4-2
j_gene: TRBJ2-5
CDR3aa: CASSQALLGQGLSEQYF
CDR3nt: TGTGCCAGCAGCCAAGCGCTTTTGGGACAGGGGCTATCGGAGCAGTACTTC

abundance: -
d_gene: -
v_gene: TRBV28
j_gene: TRBJ1-4
CDR3aa: CASSQQDEKLFF
CDR3nt: TGTGCCAGCAGTCAACAGGATGAAAAACTGTTTTTT

abundance: few
d_gene: TRBD1
v_gene: TRBV6-2/TRBV6-3
j_gene: TRBJ2-1
CDR3aa: CASSRDRPYNEQFF
CDR3nt: TGTGCCAGCAGCCGGGACAGGCCCTACAATGAGCAGTTCTTC

abundance: few
d_gene: TRBD2
v_gene: TRBV9
j_gene: TRBJ2-1
CDR3aa: CASSVGGSTYNEQFF
CDR3nt: TGTGCCAGCAGCGTAGGCGGGAGTACCTACAATGAGCAGTTCTTC